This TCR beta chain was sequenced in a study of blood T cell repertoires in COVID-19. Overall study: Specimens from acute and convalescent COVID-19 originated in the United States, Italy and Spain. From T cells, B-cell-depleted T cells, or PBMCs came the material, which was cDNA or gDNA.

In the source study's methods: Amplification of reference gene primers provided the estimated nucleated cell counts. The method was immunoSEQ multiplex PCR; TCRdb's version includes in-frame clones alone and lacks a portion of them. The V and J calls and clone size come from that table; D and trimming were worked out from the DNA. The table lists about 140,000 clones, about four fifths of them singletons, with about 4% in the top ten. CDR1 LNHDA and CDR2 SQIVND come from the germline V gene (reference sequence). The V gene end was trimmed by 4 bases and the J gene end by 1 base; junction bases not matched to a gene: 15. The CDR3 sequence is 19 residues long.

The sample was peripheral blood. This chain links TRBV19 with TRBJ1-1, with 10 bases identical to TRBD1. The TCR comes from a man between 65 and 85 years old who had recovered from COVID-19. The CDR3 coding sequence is TGTGCCAGTAGTACTAAGCTAAGACAGGGGGCTCTGTGGAACACTGAAGCTTTCTTT. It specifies CASSTKLRQGALWNTEAFF.